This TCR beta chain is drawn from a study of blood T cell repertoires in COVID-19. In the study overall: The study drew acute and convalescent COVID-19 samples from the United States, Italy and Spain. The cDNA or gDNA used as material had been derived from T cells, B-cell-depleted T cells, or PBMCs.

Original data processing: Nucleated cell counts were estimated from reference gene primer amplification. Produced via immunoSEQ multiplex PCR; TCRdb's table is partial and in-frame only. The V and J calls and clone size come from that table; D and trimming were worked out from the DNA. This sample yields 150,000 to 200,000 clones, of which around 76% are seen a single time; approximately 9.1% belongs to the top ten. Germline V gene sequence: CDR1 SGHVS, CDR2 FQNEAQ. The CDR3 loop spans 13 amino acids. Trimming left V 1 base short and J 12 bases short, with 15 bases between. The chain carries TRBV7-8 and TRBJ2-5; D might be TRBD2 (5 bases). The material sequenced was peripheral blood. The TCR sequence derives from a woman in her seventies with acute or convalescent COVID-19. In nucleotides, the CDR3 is TGTGCCAGCAGCTTAGGGGGAGAGGTTGGGGAGTACTTC. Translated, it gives CASSLGGEVGEYF.